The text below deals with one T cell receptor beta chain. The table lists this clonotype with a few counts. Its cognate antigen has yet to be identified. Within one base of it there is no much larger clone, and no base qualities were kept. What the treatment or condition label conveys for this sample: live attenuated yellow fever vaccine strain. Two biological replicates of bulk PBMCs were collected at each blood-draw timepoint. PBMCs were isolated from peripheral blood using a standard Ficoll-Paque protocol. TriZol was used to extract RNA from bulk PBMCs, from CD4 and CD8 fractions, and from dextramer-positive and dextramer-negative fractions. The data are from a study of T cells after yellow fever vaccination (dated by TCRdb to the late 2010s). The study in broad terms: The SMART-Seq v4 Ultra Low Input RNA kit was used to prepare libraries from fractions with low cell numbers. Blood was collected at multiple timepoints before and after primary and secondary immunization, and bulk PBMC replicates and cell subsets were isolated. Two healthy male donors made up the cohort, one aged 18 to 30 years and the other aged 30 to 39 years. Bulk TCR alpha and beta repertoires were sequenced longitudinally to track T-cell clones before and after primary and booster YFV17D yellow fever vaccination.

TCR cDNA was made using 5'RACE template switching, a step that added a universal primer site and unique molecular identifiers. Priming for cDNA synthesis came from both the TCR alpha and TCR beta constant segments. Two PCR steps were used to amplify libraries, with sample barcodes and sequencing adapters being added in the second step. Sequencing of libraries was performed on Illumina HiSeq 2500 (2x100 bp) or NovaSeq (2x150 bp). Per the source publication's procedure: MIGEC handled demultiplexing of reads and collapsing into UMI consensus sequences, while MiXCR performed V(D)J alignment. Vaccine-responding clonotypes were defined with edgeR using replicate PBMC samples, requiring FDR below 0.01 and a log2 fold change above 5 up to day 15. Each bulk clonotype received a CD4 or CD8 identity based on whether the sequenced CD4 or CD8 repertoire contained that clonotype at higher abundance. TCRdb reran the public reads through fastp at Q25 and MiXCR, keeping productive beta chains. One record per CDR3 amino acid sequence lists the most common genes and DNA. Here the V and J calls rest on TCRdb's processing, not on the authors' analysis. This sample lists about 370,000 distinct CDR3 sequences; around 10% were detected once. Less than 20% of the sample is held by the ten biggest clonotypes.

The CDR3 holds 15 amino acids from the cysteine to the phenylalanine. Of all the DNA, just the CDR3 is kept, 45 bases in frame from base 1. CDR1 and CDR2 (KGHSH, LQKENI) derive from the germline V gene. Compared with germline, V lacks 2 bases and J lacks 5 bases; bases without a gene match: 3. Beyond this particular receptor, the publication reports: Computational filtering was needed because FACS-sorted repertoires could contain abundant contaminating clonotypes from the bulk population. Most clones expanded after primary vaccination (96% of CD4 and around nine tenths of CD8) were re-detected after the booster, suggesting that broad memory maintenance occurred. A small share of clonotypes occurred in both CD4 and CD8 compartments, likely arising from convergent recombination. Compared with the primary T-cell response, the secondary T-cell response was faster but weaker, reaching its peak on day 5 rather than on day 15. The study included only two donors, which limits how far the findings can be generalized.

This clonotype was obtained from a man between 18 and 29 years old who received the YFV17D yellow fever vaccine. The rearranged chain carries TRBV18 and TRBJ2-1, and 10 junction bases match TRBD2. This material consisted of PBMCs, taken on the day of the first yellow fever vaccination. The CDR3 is CASSPIGLADNEQFF. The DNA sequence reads TGTGCCAGCTCACCAATCGGACTAGCGGACAATGAGCAGTTCTTC.